The clone carrying this T cell receptor beta chain has ten or more counts. The data are from a study of T cells in Graves' hyperthyroidism and ophthalmopathy. About the study: Blood from the periphery was taken at initial diagnosis, before any treatment.

There are 14 residues in the CDR3. Trimming took off 7 bases at V and 3 bases at J, with 10 bases between the two ends. Germline-derived CDR1 and CDR2 are MNHNS and SASEGT. TCR beta CDR3 regions were amplified from RNA transcripts. RT-PCR in the first round (using the HTBI primer set) targeted the TCR CDR3. TCRdb re-derived calls from the multiplex PCR reads in MiXCR, one entry per CDR3 protein. The sample consists of 360,000 or so distinct CDR3 sequences, over 15% of them appearing once. Patients affected by ophthalmopathy presented a Clinical Activity Score of at least 3, a NOSPECS grade of at least 4, and disease duration below 3 months.

This rearrangement joins TRBV6-1 to TRBJ2-6, with no clear D. Sequencing was performed on blood. The TCR was taken from a woman aged 40 to 50 with Graves' ophthalmopathy. As DNA, the CDR3 is TGTGCCAGCACGAGAAGCTTTGGGGCCAACGTCCTGACTTTC. It encodes CASTRSFGANVLTF.